These T cell receptor beta chains were read from a single sample in a study of CD8 T cells in Susac syndrome. One entry per CDR3 protein results from TCRdb running MiXCR on the immunoSEQ multiplex PCR reads. This table has some 160,000 distinct CDR3 sequences, approximately 96% appearing once. The sequenced material came from CD8+ T cells from PBMCs. Receptors originate from a human donor with multiple sclerosis. CDR3s include the opening cysteine and the closing phenylalanine or tryptophan. The D gene is left open where the match is weak. For some rows the clone size is stated as once, few or many, or as a class when expanded; others skip it.

V gene: TRBV28; clone size: .; J gene: TRBJ2-1; D gene: TRBD1; CDR3 protein: CASRVGQGPNEQFF; CDR3 DNA: TGTGCCAGCAGAGTAGGACAGGGACCCAATGAGCAGTTCTTC
V gene: TRBV5-1; clone size: .; J gene: TRBJ1-1; D gene: .; CDR3 protein: CASTSVLNTEAFF; CDR3 DNA: TGCGCCAGCACCTCCGTCCTGAACACTGAAGCTTTCTTT
V gene: TRBV20-1; clone size: once; J gene: TRBJ2-5; D gene: .; CDR3 protein: CSARGSGGQETQYF; CDR3 DNA: TGCAGTGCTAGAGGATCTGGGGGGCAAGAGACCCAGTACTTC
V gene: TRBV29-1; clone size: .; J gene: TRBJ1-2; D gene: .; CDR3 protein: CSVSGRYGYTF; CDR3 DNA: TGCAGCGTTTCGGGGAGGTATGGCTACACCTTC
V gene: TRBV2; clone size: .; J gene: TRBJ1-2; D gene: .; CDR3 protein: CASSITGSGYGYTF; CDR3 DNA: TGTGCCAGCAGCATAACAGGGAGCGGCTATGGCTACACCTTC
V gene: TRBV13; clone size: .; J gene: TRBJ2-1; D gene: .; CDR3 protein: CASSSGPASYNEQFF; CDR3 DNA: TGTGCCAGCAGCTCGGGACCCGCCTCCTACAATGAGCAGTTCTTC
V gene: TRBV12-3/TRBV12-4; clone size: .; J gene: TRBJ1-2; D gene: .; CDR3 protein: CASSYPGLYGYTF; CDR3 DNA: TGTGCCAGCAGTTATCCGGGACTCTATGGCTACACCTTC
V gene: TRBV7-9; clone size: .; J gene: TRBJ2-3; D gene: TRBD1; CDR3 protein: CASTPQGEGTDTQYF; CDR3 DNA: TGTGCCAGCACGCCCCAGGGGGAAGGCACAGATACGCAGTATTTT
V gene: TRBV27; clone size: .; J gene: TRBJ1-6; D gene: .; CDR3 protein: CASGPRGANSPLHF; CDR3 DNA: TGTGCCAGCGGGCCGCGGGGTGCTAATTCACCCCTCCACTTT
V gene: TRBV3-1; clone size: few; J gene: TRBJ2-3; D gene: .; CDR3 protein: CASSQDLGSTDTQYF; CDR3 DNA: TGTGCCAGCAGCCAAGATTTGGGGAGCACAGATACGCAGTATTTT
V gene: TRBV29-1; clone size: .; J gene: TRBJ2-7; D gene: .; CDR3 protein: CSVTSQGYEQYF; CDR3 DNA: TGCAGCGTGACGTCTCAGGGTTACGAGCAGTACTTC
V gene: TRBV27; clone size: .; J gene: TRBJ2-7; D gene: .; CDR3 protein: CASSSAVGSYEQYF; CDR3 DNA: TGTGCCAGCAGTTCAGCTGTCGGCTCCTACGAGCAGTACTTC
V gene: TRBV7-9; clone size: .; J gene: TRBJ2-5; D gene: .; CDR3 protein: CASSRGAETQYF; CDR3 DNA: TGTGCCAGCAGCAGGGGAGCTGAGACCCAGTACTTC
V gene: TRBV12-3/TRBV12-4; clone size: .; J gene: TRBJ2-3; D gene: TRBD2; CDR3 protein: CASSSTSGGASTDTQYF; CDR3 DNA: TGTGCCAGCAGTTCCACTAGCGGGGGGGCTTCCACAGATACGCAGTATTTT
V gene: TRBV29-1; clone size: .; J gene: TRBJ2-2; D gene: TRBD2; CDR3 protein: CSALVPGRAGGELFF; CDR3 DNA: TGCAGCGCCCTGGTCCCAGGGAGGGCCGGCGGGGAGCTGTTTTTT
V gene: TRBV13; clone size: .; J gene: TRBJ2-1; D gene: TRBD2; CDR3 protein: CASSSSSGDSLNEQFF; CDR3 DNA: TGTGCCAGCAGCTCGTCTAGCGGGGATTCCCTAAATGAGCAGTTCTTC
V gene: TRBV4-1; clone size: .; J gene: TRBJ2-5; D gene: TRBD2; CDR3 protein: CASSQAREGAAETQYF; CDR3 DNA: TGCGCCAGCAGCCAGGCGCGGGAGGGGGCGGCGGAGACCCAGTACTTC
V gene: TRBV6-2/TRBV6-3; clone size: .; J gene: TRBJ2-1; D gene: .; CDR3 protein: CASSYSPGRASGNEQFF; CDR3 DNA: TGTGCCAGCAGTTACTCACCGGGGCGGGCCTCGGGCAATGAGCAGTTCTTC
V gene: TRBV7-9; clone size: .; J gene: TRBJ2-7; D gene: .; CDR3 protein: CASSVPYGGNYEQYF; CDR3 DNA: TGTGCCAGCAGCGTCCCTTATGGAGGGAACTACGAGCAGTACTTC
V gene: TRBV29-1; clone size: .; J gene: TRBJ1-1; D gene: .; CDR3 protein: CSVSVFPEAFF; CDR3 DNA: TGCAGCGTATCGGTATTCCCTGAAGCTTTCTTT